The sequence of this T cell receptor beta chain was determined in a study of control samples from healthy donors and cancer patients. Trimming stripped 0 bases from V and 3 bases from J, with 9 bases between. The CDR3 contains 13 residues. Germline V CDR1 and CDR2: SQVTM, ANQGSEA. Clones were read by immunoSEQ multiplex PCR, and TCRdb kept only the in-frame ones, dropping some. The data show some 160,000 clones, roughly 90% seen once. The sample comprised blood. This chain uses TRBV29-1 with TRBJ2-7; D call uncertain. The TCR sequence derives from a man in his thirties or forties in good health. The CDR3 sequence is CSVEDVIGYEQYF. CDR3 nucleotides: TGCAGCGTTGAAGATGTGATTGGCTACGAGCAGTACTTC.